The 21 T cell receptor beta chains presented below share a single source sample, sequenced in a study of blood T cell repertoires in COVID-19. Assay: immunoSEQ multiplex PCR; the TCRdb copy retains only in-frame clones and omits some. The data show some 73,000 clones, around 70% seen once. The sample taken for sequencing was peripheral blood. These receptors were taken from a man aged 55 to 70 with acute or convalescent COVID-19.

The DNA for the CDR3 is TGTGCCAGCAGTCCCCTTTCTGACAGGGCCCAGCCCCAGCATTTT. As protein: CASSPLSDRAQPQHF. The rearrangement links TRBV2 to TRBJ1-5; 7 bases are a match to TRBD1. V shed 5 bases, J shed 7 bases, and the junction held 11 bases outside the gene matches. Germline V gene data show CDR1 as SNHLY and CDR2 as FYNNEI. The CDR3 totals 15 residues.

The rearrangement joins TRBV19 to TRBJ2-2, with a possible D match to TRBD2 (5 bases). Germline V lookup: CDR1 LNHDA, CDR2 SQIVND (reference sequence). This CDR3 is built from 15 residues. V shed 7 bases and J shed 2 bases, with 14 bases lying between them. The CDR3 reads CASKLDGLNTGELFF. The CDR3 DNA reads as TGTGCCAGTAAGCTGGACGGACTTAACACCGGGGAGCTGTTTTTT. Full variable domain (rest looked up from reference TRBV19 and TRBJ2-2): DGGITQSPKYLFRKEGQNVTLSCEQNLNHDAMYWYRQDPGQGLRLIYYSQIVNDFQKGDIAEGYSVSREKKESFPLTVTSAQKNPTAFYLCASKLDGLNTGELFFGEGSRLTVL.

The gene calls are TRBV5-1 and TRBJ2-1; TRBD2 matches at 9 bases. The V and J ends lost 0 bases and 7 bases, in that order; junction bases with no gene match: 8. The CDR3 length is 16 residues. Germline lookup yields CDR1 SGHRS and CDR2 YFSETQ. The CDR3, as DNA: TGCGCCAGCAGCTTGGGGGCGGGAGGGCAAGAGAATGAGCAGTTCTTC. Translation gives CASSLGAGGQENEQFF. Looking up the rest from reference TRBV5-1 and TRBJ2-1 gives the full variable domain: KAGVTQTPRYLIKTRGQQVTLSCSPISGHRSVSWYQQTPGQGLQFLFEYFSETQRNKGNFPGRFSGRQFSNSRSEMNVSTLELGDSALYLCASSLGAGGQENEQFFGPGTRLTVL.

The chain has TRBV20-1 and TRBJ1-4; D ambiguous. The CDR3 spans 15 residues. V shed 3 bases and J shed 0 bases, with 11 bases lying between them. Germline V gene lookup returns CDR1 DFQATT and CDR2 SNEGSKA (reference sequence). As DNA, the CDR3 is TGCAGTGCTAGTCCTACCCACGCAACTAATGAAAAACTGTTTTTT. This gives the protein CSASPTHATNEKLFF.

The chain employs TRBV10-3 and TRBJ2-1; D not resolved. Germline CDR1 and CDR2: ENHRY and SYGVKD. This CDR3 spans 13 amino acids. V was trimmed by 0 bases and J by 9 bases, leaving 9 bases between them. The CDR3 protein is CAISESVSAEQFF. The DNA for the CDR3 is TGTGCCATCAGTGAGTCAGTCAGTGCTGAGCAGTTCTTC.

This clone occurred once. CDR3 bases: TGTGCCATCAGTGAACGCGGCAACGACAATGAGCAGTTCTTC. Residues: CAISERGNDNEQFF. J is TRBJ2-1 and V is TRBV10-3; D unclear. V lost 3 bases and J 5 bases, leaving 11 bases between the germline ends. The CDR3 has 14 amino acids. Looked up from germline, CDR1 is ENHRY and CDR2 is SYGVKD.

The chain links TRBV21-1 to TRBJ1-3; the tabulated D call, TRBD1, remains unverified against the DNA. TRBV21-1 is an annotated pseudogene. CDR3 size: 18 residues. The CDR3 DNA follows: TGTGCCAGCAGCAAAGCGTTGAAGGGACAGGTCTCGGGAAACACCATATATTTT. Translated: CASSKALKGQVSGNTIYF.

This clone was seen more than once but under ten times. The V gene is TRBV19, the J gene TRBJ1-3; no reliable D call. There are 14 residues in the CDR3. V lost 7 bases and J lost 0, with 10 bases in between. Germline CDR1 reads LNHDA; CDR2 reads SQIVND (reference sequence). CDR3 in amino acids: CASKDSSSGNTIYF. CDR3 sequence (DNA): TGTGCCAGTAAAGACTCCAGCTCTGGAAACACCATATATTTT.

This rearrangement joins TRBV30 to TRBJ1-4; TRBD1 matches 7 bases. Germline V CDR1 and CDR2: GTSNPN, SVGIG (reference sequence). The CDR3 is 13 residues long. V was clipped by 3 bases and J by 7 bases; unmatched bases: 5. Here the CDR3 DNA reads TGTGCCTGGAGGGGTAAGGGGGCTGAAAAACTGTTTTTT. Amino acids: CAWRGKGAEKLFF.

This clone has only one observation. The gene calls are TRBV25-1 and TRBJ2-5; 8 nucleotides align to TRBD1. This CDR3 contains 13 residues. The germline CDR1 and CDR2 sequences are MGHDK and SYGVNS. The ends lost 4 bases at V and 3 bases at J; junction bases unmatched: 1. The chain's CDR3 is CASSVTGEETQYF. CDR3 DNA: TGTGCCAGCAGTGTGACAGGGGAAGAGACCCAGTACTTC.

This clone has a handful of counts. V usage is TRBV5-1 and J usage is TRBJ2-5; D gene uncertain. The CDR3 runs 11 residues. Germline V gene lookup returns CDR1 SGHRS and CDR2 YFSETQ. The V and J ends lost 4 bases and 3 bases respectively, with 4 bases between them. In nucleotides, the CDR3 is TGCGCCAGCAGCGTAAAAGAGACCCAGTACTTC. Its translation: CASSVKETQYF.

This clone was detected a few times. The CDR3 protein is CASRQESTGNTIYF. The DNA for the CDR3 is TGCGCCAGCAGACAGGAGAGTACTGGAAACACCATATATTTT. This chain links TRBV5-1 with TRBJ1-3; weak D call: TRBD1 (5 bases). CDR1 is SGHRS, CDR2 YFSETQ, per germline. The CDR3 contains 14 residues. Trimming stripped 5 bases from V and 2 bases from J, with 11 bases between.

The genes are TRBV4-1 and TRBJ2-1, with D unresolved. The CDR3 loop spans 12 amino acids. The germline V gene has CDR1 MGHRA and CDR2 YSYEKL. Trimming stripped 0 bases from V and 6 bases from J, with 3 bases between. CDR3 protein: CASSQDVNEQFF. For the CDR3, the DNA is TGCGCCAGCAGCCAAGACGTCAATGAGCAGTTCTTC.

This clone was seen more than once but under ten times. The V call is TRBV5-6, the J call TRBJ2-7, with 8 bases aligning to TRBD1. Germline assignment: CDR1 SGHDT and CDR2 YYEEEE. The CDR3 runs to 14 residues. V shed 4 bases, J shed 6 bases, and the junction held 9 bases outside the gene matches. DNA for the CDR3: TGTGCCAGCAGCGACCGACAGGGGTGGAGCGAGCAGTACTTC. It yields the protein CASSDRQGWSEQYF.

This clone was found a few times. For the CDR3, the DNA is TGCAGCGCCAGACAGGGGGCCTACTATGGCTACACCTTC. As protein: CSARQGAYYGYTF. The gene calls are TRBV29-1 and TRBJ1-2; TRBD1 matches 10 bases. This CDR3 spans 13 amino acids. V shed 7 bases and J 3 bases; nucleotides not matched to a gene: 5. CDR1 SQVTM and CDR2 ANQGSEA come from the germline V gene.

This clone was seen a single time. The chain combines TRBV23-1 with TRBJ1-3; 7 bases fit TRBD1. TRBV23-1 is identified as an open reading frame with a role that is uncertain. After removal of 4 bases from V and 5 bases from J, the junction contained 8 bases not matched to a gene. This CDR3 is built from 15 residues. This CDR3 reads CASSLLGDRRNTIYF. The DNA of the CDR3 is TGCGCCAGCAGTCTCCTCGGGGACAGAAGAAACACCATATATTTT.

The CDR3 sequence is CASSPAPGSYTF. For the CDR3, the DNA is TGTGCCAGCAGCCCAGCTCCGGGAAGCTACACCTTC. The genes are TRBV11-2 and TRBJ1-2, with unresolved D. Germline CDR1 SGHAT, CDR2 FQNNGV. The V end was cut by 5 bases, the J end by 9 bases, with 13 bases between. This CDR3 is built from 12 residues.

The table lists this clone with a few counts. The rearrangement uses TRBV6-5 and TRBJ2-7; 7 bases agree with TRBD2. Germline V gene lookup returns CDR1 MNHEY and CDR2 SVGAGI. This CDR3 is built from 14 residues. V gave up 3 bases and J gave up 5 bases; unmatched junction bases: 7. This CDR3 reads CASSYREGHHEQYF. The CDR3 nucleotides are TGTGCCAGCAGTTATAGGGAGGGGCACCACGAGCAGTACTTC.

The chain uses TRBV29-1 and TRBJ1-1, with TRBD1 matching 8 bases. In germline, CDR1 is SQVTM, CDR2 ANQGSEA. This CDR3 comprises 13 residues. The V and J ends lost 6 bases and 3 bases, in that order; junction bases with no gene match: 6. The CDR3, as DNA: TGCAGCGTGGAACAGGGGGGTGACACTGAAGCTTTCTTT. It specifies CSVEQGGDTEAFF.

CDR3 protein: CASSSRGKGLSQPQHF. The DNA for the CDR3 is TGTGCCAGTAGTAGCAGGGGAAAAGGTTTGAGTCAGCCCCAGCATTTT. The rearrangement joins TRBV19 to TRBJ1-5; maybe TRBD1 (6 bases). Deletions cut 4 bases from V and 6 bases from J, with 19 bases between. This CDR3 is built from 16 residues. Looked up from germline, CDR1 is LNHDA and CDR2 is SQIVND (reference sequence).

J is TRBJ1-1 and V is TRBV29-1; D is unresolved. CDR1 is SQVTM, CDR2 ANQGSEA, per germline. The V end lost 3 bases, the J end lost 1 base, and 12 bases lay between the germline ends. CDR3 length: 14 residues. The CDR3 spells CSVDSPDWNTEAFF. The CDR3 bases are TGCAGCGTTGATAGCCCGGACTGGAACACTGAAGCTTTCTTT.